This T cell receptor beta chain is from a study of blood T cells in healthy people across ages. Study observations and caveats: The study could not conclusively compare naive and antigen-experienced cells, given its unsorted PBMCs. Aged donors had fewer naive CD4+ cells and lower diversity than long-lived donors.

Germline values: CDR1 SGHDT, CDR2 YYEEEE. CDR3 length: 15 amino acids. Isolation recovered at least 6.5 million PBMCs from every sample. Through a sample-barcoded 5' primer and a J-beta primer mix, a second PCR was run for roughly 6 to 12 cycles. Each of the cDNA molecules was tagged by a template-switch adaptor with 12 random nucleotides. TCRdb called the 5' RACE reads again in MiXCR, with one record for every CDR3 protein. The repertoire consists of approximately 1.5 million distinct CDR3 sequences, with roughly two fifths occurring once and the leading ten covering around 4%. Details on this clonotype: The antigen is unknown.

The sequence was collected from a woman aged 18-29 years in good health. The sequenced sample consisted of blood. The J gene is TRBJ2-4, the V gene TRBV5-6; D gene unclear. Matching the DNA end better, TRBJ2-7 makes the J call doubtful. The CDR3 protein is CASSLHGQPSYEQYF. DNA of the CDR3: TGTGCCAGCAGCTTGCACGGGCAGCCCTCCTACGAGCAGTACTTC.